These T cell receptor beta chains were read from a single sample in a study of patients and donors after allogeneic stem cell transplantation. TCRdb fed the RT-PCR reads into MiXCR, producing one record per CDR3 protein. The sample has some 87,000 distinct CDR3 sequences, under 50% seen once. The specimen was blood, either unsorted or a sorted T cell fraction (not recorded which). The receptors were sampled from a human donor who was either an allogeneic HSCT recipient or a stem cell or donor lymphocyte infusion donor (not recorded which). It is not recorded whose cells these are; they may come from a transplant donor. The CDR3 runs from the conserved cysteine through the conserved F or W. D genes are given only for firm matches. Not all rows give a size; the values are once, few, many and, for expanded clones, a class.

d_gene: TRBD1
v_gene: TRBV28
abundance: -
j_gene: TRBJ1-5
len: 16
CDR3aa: CASSPPGGGGPQPQHF
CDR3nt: TGTGCCAGCAGTCCACCTGGCGGAGGGGGCCCTCAGCCCCAGCATTTT

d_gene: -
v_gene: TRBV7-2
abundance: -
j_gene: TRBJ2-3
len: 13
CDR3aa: CASSSTGSDTQYF
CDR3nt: TGTGCCAGCAGCTCCACAGGGTCAGATACGCAGTATTTT

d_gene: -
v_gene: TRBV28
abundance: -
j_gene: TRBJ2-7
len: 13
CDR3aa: CASWAVRTYEQYF
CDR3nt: TGTGCCAGCTGGGCGGTCCGGACGTACGAGCAGTACTTC

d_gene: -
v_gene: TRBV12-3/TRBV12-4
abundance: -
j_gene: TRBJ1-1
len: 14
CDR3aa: CASSKQALVTEAFF
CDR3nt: TGTGCCAGCAGTAAACAGGCTCTGGTCACTGAAGCTTTCTTT

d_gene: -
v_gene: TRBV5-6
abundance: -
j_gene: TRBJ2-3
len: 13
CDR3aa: CASMGGRADTQYF
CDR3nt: TGTGCCAGCATGGGGGGCCGCGCAGATACGCAGTATTTT

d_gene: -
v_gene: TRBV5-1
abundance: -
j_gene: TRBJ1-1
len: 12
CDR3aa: CASSSSDTEAFF
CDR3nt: TGCGCCAGCAGCTCTTCGGACACTGAAGCTTTCTTT

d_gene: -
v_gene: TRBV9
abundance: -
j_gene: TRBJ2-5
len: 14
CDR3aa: CASTKRGAEETQYF
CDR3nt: TGTGCCAGCACCAAACGAGGGGCGGAGGAGACCCAGTACTTC

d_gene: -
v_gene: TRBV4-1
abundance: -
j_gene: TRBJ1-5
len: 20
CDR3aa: CASSQEPWDLGESFNQPQHF
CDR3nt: TGCGCCAGCAGCCAAGAACCTTGGGATTTGGGGGAGAGTTTCAATCAGCCCCAGCATTTT

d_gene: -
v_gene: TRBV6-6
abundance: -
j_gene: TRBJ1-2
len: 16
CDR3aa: CASSYRGRTVSQGYTF
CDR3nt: TGTGCCAGCAGTTACCGAGGGAGGACAGTTTCCCAGGGCTACACCTTC

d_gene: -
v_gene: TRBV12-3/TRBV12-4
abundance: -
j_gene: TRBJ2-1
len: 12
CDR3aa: CASSFRGDEQFF
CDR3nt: TGTGCCAGCAGTTTTCGTGGGGATGAGCAGTTCTTC

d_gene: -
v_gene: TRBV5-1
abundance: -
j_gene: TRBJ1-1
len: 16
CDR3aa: CASSQTSGPVHTEAFF
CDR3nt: TGCGCCAGCAGCCAAACTTCCGGGCCGGTCCACACTGAAGCTTTCTTT

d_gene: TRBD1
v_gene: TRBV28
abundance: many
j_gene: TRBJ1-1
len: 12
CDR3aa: CASSRGQGEAFF
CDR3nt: TGTGCCAGCAGTCGGGGACAGGGGGAAGCTTTCTTT

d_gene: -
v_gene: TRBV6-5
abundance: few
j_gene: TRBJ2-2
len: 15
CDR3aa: CASSYSTGLTGELFF
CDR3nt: TGTGCCAGCAGTTACTCGACAGGATTGACCGGGGAGCTGTTTTTT

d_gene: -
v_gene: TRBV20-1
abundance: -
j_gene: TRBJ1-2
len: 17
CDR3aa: CSAREFGDSGINYGYTF
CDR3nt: TGCAGTGCTAGAGAATTCGGCGACTCTGGGATAAACTATGGCTACACCTTC

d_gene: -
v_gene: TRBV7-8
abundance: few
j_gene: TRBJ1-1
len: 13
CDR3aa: CASSLAYDRGAFF
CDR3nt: TGTGCCAGCAGCTTAGCCTATGATAGAGGAGCTTTCTTT

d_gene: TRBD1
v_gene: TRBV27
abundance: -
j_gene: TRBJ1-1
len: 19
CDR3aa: CASKTLTGDRGRENTEAFF
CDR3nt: TGTGCCAGCAAAACCCTAACCGGGGACAGGGGGCGAGAGAACACTGAAGCTTTCTTT

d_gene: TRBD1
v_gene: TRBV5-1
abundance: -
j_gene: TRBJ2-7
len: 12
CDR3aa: CASSFDREEQYF
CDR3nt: TGCGCCAGCAGCTTTGACAGGGAAGAGCAGTACTTC

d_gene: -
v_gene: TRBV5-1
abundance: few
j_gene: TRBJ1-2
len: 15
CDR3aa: CASSLVSGNNYGYTF
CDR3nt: TGCGCCAGCAGCTTGGTTTCGGGTAATAACTATGGCTACACCTTC

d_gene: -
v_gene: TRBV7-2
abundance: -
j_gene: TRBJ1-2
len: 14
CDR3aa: CASSFLGGARGYTF
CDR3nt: TGTGCCAGCAGCTTCCTCGGGGGGGCTCGTGGCTACACCTTC

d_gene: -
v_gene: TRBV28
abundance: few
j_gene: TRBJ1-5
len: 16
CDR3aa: CASSFLPQGTHQPQHF
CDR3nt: TGTGCCAGCAGTTTTCTCCCTCAGGGGACTCATCAGCCCCAGCATTTT

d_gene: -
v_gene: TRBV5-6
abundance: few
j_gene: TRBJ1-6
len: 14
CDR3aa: CASSAGPRDSPLHF
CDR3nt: TGTGCCAGCAGCGCGGGCCCGAGGGATTCACCCCTCCACTTT

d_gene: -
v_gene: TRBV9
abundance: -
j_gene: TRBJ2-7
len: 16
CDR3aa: CASSVGIEGQWYEQYF
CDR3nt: TGTGCCAGCAGCGTAGGGATAGAGGGGCAGTGGTACGAGCAGTACTTC

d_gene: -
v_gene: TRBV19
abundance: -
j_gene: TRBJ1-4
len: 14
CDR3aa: CASSWRASGEKLFF
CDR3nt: TGTGCCAGTAGTTGGAGGGCAAGTGGTGAAAAACTGTTTTTT

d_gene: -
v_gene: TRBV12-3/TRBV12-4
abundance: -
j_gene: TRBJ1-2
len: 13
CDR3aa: CASSNGTPYGYTF
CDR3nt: TGTGCCAGCAGTAACGGGACACCTTATGGCTACACCTTC

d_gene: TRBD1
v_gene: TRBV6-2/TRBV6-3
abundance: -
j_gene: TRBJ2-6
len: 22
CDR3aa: CASSYSPGTGGGSLSGANVLTF
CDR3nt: TGTGCCAGCAGTTACTCGCCCGGGACAGGGGGAGGTTCTCTCTCTGGGGCCAACGTCCTGACTTTC

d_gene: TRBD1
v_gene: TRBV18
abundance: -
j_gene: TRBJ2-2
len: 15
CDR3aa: CASSPPDRVAGELFF
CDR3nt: TGTGCCAGCTCACCACCCGACAGGGTTGCCGGGGAGCTGTTTTTT

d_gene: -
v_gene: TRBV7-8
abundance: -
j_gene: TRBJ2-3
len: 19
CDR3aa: CASSGPRSDMSNGTDTQYF
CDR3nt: TGTGCCAGCAGCGGTCCACGTAGTGATATGTCCAATGGGACAGATACGCAGTATTTT

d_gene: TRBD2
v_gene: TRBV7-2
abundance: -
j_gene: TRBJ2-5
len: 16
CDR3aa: CASSFSAGGPGETQYF
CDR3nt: TGTGCCAGCAGCTTCTCGGCGGGAGGGCCAGGAGAGACCCAGTACTTC

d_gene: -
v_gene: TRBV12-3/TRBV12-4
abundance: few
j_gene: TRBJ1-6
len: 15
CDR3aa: CASSPRGTPHSPLHF
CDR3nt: TGTGCCAGCAGTCCTCGGGGGACTCCACATTCACCCCTCCACTTT

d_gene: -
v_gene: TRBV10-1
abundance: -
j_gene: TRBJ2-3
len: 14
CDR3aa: CASSVRDNTDTQYF
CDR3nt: TGCGCCAGCAGTGTTCGGGACAACACAGATACGCAGTATTTT

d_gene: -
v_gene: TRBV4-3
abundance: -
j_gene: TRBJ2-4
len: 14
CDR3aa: CASSLDIAKNIQYF
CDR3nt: TGCGCCAGCAGCCTCGACATAGCCAAAAACATTCAGTACTTC

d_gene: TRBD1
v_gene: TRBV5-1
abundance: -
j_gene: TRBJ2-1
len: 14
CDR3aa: CASSETGVYNEQFF
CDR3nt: TGCGCCAGCAGCGAGACAGGGGTCTACAATGAGCAGTTCTTC

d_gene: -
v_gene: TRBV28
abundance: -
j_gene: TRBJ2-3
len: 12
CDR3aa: CALGDSTDTQYF
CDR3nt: TGTGCTCTCGGGGACTCCACAGATACGCAGTATTTT

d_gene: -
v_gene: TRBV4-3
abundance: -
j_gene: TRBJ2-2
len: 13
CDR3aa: CASSPPNTGELFF
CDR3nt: TGCGCCAGCAGCCCCCCAAATACCGGGGAGCTGTTTTTT

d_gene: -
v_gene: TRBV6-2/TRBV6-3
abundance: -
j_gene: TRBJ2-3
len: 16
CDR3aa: CASSYLSAEAGDTQYF
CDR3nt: TGTGCCAGCAGTTACCTATCAGCGGAGGCGGGAGATACGCAGTATTTT